This T cell receptor (beta chain) was retrieved from a study of shared clonotypes between healthy human individuals. Sequenced by immunoSEQ multiplex PCR; TCRdb stores in-frame clones only, minus some. The table includes over 1.5 million clones, around 98% detected once. Free of recent acute infections or vaccinations, the donors were healthy HIV-negative adults. Specimen: naive CD4+ T cells sorted from blood. Subset described: CD45RA+ positively selected. This receptor was obtained from a man in his thirties or forties in good health.

The chain's CDR3 is CASSPGFYEQYF. CDR3 DNA: TGTGCCAGCAGCCCTGGGTTCTACGAGCAGTACTTC. The V call is TRBV5-5, the J call TRBJ2-7; D gene uncertain. CDR3 size: 12 residues. V was clipped by 4 bases and J by 3 bases, with 8 bases between them. CDR1 is SGHKS, CDR2 YYEKEE, per germline (reference sequence).